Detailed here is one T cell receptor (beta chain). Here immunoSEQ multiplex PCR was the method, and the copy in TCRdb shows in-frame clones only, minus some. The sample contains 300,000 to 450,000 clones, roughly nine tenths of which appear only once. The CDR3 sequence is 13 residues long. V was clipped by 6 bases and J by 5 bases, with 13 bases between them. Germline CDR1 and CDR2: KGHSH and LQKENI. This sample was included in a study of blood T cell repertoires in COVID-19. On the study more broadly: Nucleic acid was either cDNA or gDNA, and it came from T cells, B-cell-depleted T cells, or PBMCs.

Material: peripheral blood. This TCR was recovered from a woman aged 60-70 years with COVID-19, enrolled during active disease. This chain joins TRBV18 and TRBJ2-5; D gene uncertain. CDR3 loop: CASSPVAGETQYF. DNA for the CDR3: TGTGCCAGCTCCCCTGTGGCCGGGGAGACCCAGTACTTC.